This TCR beta chain was sequenced in a study of OX40 agonist ivuxolimab in advanced cancers. Study-level background: Clinicians treated patients with ivuxolimab, an agonistic anti-OX40 (CD134) antibody.

Study observations and caveats: More expanded clones were seen, on average, in CD8+ T cells than in CD4+.

The CDR3 spans 13 residues. Germline CDR1 reads SGHRS; CDR2 reads YFSETQ. Trimming took off 2 bases at V and 3 bases at J, with 5 bases between the two ends. The method was immunoSEQ multiplex PCR; TCRdb's version includes in-frame clones alone and lacks a portion of them. The sample includes 100,000 to 110,000 clones, approximately 90% seen only once; the top ten take approximately 0.58%. This clone was observed a single time. Its specificity is unknown. This receptor was identified in an adult with an advanced solid tumor such as melanoma, head and neck, liver or kidney cancer. The rearrangement joins TRBV5-1 to TRBJ2-2, with no clear D. The material sequenced was CD4+ or CD8+ T cells sorted from blood, taken in a trial of the OX40 agonist ivuxolimab. The CDR3 DNA is TGCGCCAGCAGCTTACCCGACACCGGGGAGCTGTTTTTT. It yields the protein CASSLPDTGELFF. Combining the CDR3 with reference TRBV5-1 and TRBJ2-2 gives the whole variable domain KAGVTQTPRYLIKTRGQQVTLSCSPISGHRSVSWYQQTPGQGLQFLFEYFSETQRNKGNFPGRFSGRQFSNSRSEMNVSTLELGDSALYLCASSLPDTGELFFGEGSRLTVL.